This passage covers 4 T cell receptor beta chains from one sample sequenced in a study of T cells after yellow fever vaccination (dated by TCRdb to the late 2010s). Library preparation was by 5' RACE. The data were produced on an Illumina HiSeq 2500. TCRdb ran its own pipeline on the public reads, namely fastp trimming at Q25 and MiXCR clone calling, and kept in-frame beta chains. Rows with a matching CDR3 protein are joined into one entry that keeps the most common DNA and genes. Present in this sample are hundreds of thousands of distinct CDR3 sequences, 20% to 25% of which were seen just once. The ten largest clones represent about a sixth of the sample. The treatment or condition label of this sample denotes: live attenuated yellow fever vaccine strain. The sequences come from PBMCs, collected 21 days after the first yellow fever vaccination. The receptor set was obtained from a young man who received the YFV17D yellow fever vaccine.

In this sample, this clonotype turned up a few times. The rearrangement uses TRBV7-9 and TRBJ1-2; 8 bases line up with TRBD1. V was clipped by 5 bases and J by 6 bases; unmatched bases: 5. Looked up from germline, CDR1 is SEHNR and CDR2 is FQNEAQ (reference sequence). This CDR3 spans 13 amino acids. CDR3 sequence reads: CASSRAGGDGYTF. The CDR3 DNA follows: TGTGCCAGCAGCCGTGCAGGGGGCGATGGCTACACCTTC.

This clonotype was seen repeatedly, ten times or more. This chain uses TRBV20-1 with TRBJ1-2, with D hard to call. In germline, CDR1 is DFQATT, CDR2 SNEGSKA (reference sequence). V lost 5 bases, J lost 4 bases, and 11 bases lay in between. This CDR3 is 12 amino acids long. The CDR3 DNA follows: TGCAGTGCTGGCGACAAATTCTATGGCTACACCTTC. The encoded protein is CSAGDKFYGYTF.

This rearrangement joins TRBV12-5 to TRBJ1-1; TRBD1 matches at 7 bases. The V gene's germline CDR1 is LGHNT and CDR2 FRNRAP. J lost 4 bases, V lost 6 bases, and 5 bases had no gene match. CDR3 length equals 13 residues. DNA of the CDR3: TGTGCTAGTGGCTCTGACAGGGCCACTGAAGCTTTCTTT. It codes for CASGSDRATEAFF.

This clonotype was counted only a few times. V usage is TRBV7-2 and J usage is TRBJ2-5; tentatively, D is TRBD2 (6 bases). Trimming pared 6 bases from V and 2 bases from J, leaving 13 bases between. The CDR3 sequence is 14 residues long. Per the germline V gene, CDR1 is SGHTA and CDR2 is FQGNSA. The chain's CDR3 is CASRPNRGQETQYF. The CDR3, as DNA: TGTGCCAGCAGGCCTAACCGGGGGCAAGAGACCCAGTACTTC.